A single sample gave rise to the 9 T cell receptor beta chains below, sequenced in a study of monozygotic twins with inflammatory bowel disease. No DNA is given; TCRdb re-called the 5' RACE reads and lists each CDR3 protein once. This sample's table reports 200,000 to 250,000 distinct CDR3 sequences. Sequenced: blood. These receptors all stem from a human donor with ulcerative colitis or Crohn's disease, or a healthy co-twin of an affected twin (not recorded which).

The chain joins TRBV7-9 to TRBJ1-1. The CDR3 spans 12 residues. Germline loops: CDR1 SEHNR, CDR2 FQNEAQ (reference sequence). The CDR3 region is CASRRGLLEAFF.

The chain recombines TRBV20-1 with TRBJ1-5; as DNA is missing, the TRBD1 call by TCRdb cannot be tested. CDR3 length: 14 residues. Germline V gene lookup returns CDR1 DFQATT and CDR2 SNEGSKA (reference sequence). The chain's CDR3 is CSATQGTANQPQHF.

The chain recombines TRBV27 with TRBJ1-6. This CDR3 comprises 14 residues. Germline CDR1 reads MNHEY; CDR2 reads SMNVEV (reference sequence). The CDR3 protein is CASGTKPHNSPLHF.

The chain combines TRBV5-4 with TRBJ2-2; TCRdb's D call of TRBD1 is untestable without DNA. Germline values: CDR1 SGHNT, CDR2 YYREEE (reference sequence). This CDR3 is built from 16 residues. This CDR3 is CASSLPGQGNTGELFF.

The chain joins TRBV12-3 or TRBV12-4 to TRBJ1-5; TCRdb calls TRBD1, which cannot be checked without DNA. The CDR3 runs 15 residues. The CDR3 reads CASSETGGGDQPQHF.

This sequence joins TRBV20-1 and TRBJ2-5; with no DNA, the TCRdb D assignment of TRBD1 cannot be verified. This CDR3 is 16 amino acids long. CDR1 and CDR2 from the germline V gene are DFQATT and SNEGSKA (reference sequence). The CDR3 is CSASGGWTGGLETQYF.

The chain employs TRBV29-1 and TRBJ2-3; the TRBD1 assignment by TCRdb is unverifiable without DNA. The CDR3 is 13 amino acids. Looked up from germline, CDR1 is SQVTM and CDR2 is ANQGSEA. CDR3 loop: CSVAPAGTDTQYF.

The chain links TRBV6-5 to TRBJ1-1; TCRdb reports TRBD1, a call that lacks DNA to check it against. The length of the CDR3 is 14 residues. CDR1 is MNHEY, CDR2 SVGAGI, per germline. The CDR3 region is CASSYFRERTEAFF.

The CDR3: CASSLDRTAGELFF. The rearrangement joins TRBV5-1 to TRBJ2-2. This CDR3 is 14 amino acids long. Germline V gene lookup returns CDR1 SGHRS and CDR2 YFSETQ.